The 21 T cell receptor beta chains below were found in one sample sequenced in a study of response to subunit inactivated influenza vaccine. MiXCR was run by TCRdb on the RT-PCR reads, yielding one entry per CDR3 protein. In the table there are hundreds of thousands of distinct CDR3 sequences, less than 8% of which are singletons. The sample was PBMCs from blood, taken about 24 months after vaccination. The receptors were gathered from a man between 45 and 75 years old who received an inactivated influenza vaccine.

V gene TRBV20-1 combines with J gene TRBJ2-1, with TRBD1 matching 8 bases. The CDR3 extends over 13 amino acids. Unmatched junction bases numbered 2, after V lost 1 base and J lost 6 bases. Germline CDR1 reads DFQATT; CDR2 reads SNEGSKA (reference sequence). The CDR3 nucleotides are TGCAGTGCTAGAGGGACAGGGTCCAATGAGCAGTTCTTC. Protein product: CSARGTGSNEQFF.

The V gene is TRBV20-1, the J gene TRBJ2-7; D gene uncertain. CDR1 and CDR2 (germline): DFQATT, SNEGSKA (reference sequence). This CDR3 is built from 18 residues. Trimming shortened V by 0 bases and J by 0 bases, and 21 bases separated the two germline ends. CDR3 coding DNA: TGCAGTGCTAGAGATCCCCAAATACGACACTCCAGCTCCTACGAGCAGTACTTC. This codes for CSARDPQIRHSSSYEQYF.

The chain is built from TRBV29-1 and TRBJ1-1; 9 bases are shared with TRBD1. The ends lost 6 bases at V and 6 bases at J; junction bases unmatched: 14. The CDR3 spans 15 residues. Germline lookup yields CDR1 SQVTM and CDR2 ANQGSEA. The CDR3 nucleotides are TGCAGCGTCAATACAGGGACAGGGCTATTCTCTGAAGCTTTCTTT. It encodes CSVNTGTGLFSEAFF.

The rearrangement links TRBV29-1 to TRBJ2-1; TRBD1 matches at 7 bases. The length of the CDR3 is 14 residues. Germline loops: CDR1 SQVTM, CDR2 ANQGSEA. Losses at the gene ends were 5 bases for V and 3 bases for J; bases not matched to a gene: 7. The CDR3 nucleotides read TGCAGCGTTATGACAGGGTCCCACTACAATGAGCAGTTCTTC. Its translation is CSVMTGSHYNEQFF.

This clonotype was seen only a few times. The gene calls are TRBV7-2 and TRBJ1-6; D uncertain. Per the germline V gene, CDR1 is SGHTA and CDR2 is FQGNSA. Trimming shortened V by 1 base and J by 7 bases, and 11 bases separated the two germline ends. The CDR3 is 15 amino acids. The CDR3 DNA reads TGTGCCAGCAGCTTAGATCGGTCCGGAAATTCACCCCTCCACTTT. Translation gives CASSLDRSGNSPLHF.

This clonotype appeared a few times. The rearrangement uses TRBV10-3 and TRBJ2-1; 7 bases agree with TRBD1. In germline, CDR1 is ENHRY, CDR2 SYGVKD. V lost 7 bases to trimming and J lost 8 bases; unmatched junction nucleotides: 8. CDR3 length equals 13 residues. CDR3 region: CAIKNRGIDEQFF. The DNA for the CDR3 is TGTGCCATCAAGAACAGGGGAATCGATGAGCAGTTCTTC.

Ten or more counts support this clonotype. This chain links TRBV6-5 with TRBJ2-2; the D is unclear. The V end was cut by 0 bases, the J end by 4 bases, with 9 bases between. Germline CDR1 reads MNHEY; CDR2 reads SVGAGI. The CDR3 consists of 15 residues. CDR3 sequence (DNA): TGTGCCAGCAGTTACTCCGTCGCAGTCACCGGGGAGCTGTTTTTT. Protein: CASSYSVAVTGELFF.

The rearrangement uses TRBV9 and TRBJ2-3; D ambiguous. Germline V gives CDR1 SGDLS, CDR2 YYNGEE. CDR3 size: 16 residues. The V end was cut by 3 bases, the J end by 2 bases, with 16 bases between. The CDR3 loop reads CASSGRYYSSTDTQYF. The CDR3 DNA reads as TGTGCCAGCAGCGGAAGGTATTACTCCTCCACAGATACGCAGTATTTT.

The genes are TRBV15 and TRBJ2-2; unclear D gene. V lost 4 bases and J lost 2, with 8 bases in between. The germline gives CDR1 LNHNV, CDR2 YYDKDF (reference sequence). CDR3 length: 14 residues. CDR3 DNA sequence: TGTGCCACCAGCATCGGCCCCAACACCGGGGAGCTGTTTTTT. Protein product: CATSIGPNTGELFF.

This clonotype was seen repeatedly, ten times or more. The chain is built from TRBV20-1 and TRBJ2-7; D possibly corresponds to TRBD2 (6 bases). Looked up from germline, CDR1 is DFQATT and CDR2 is SNEGSKA (reference sequence). The CDR3 contains 14 residues. The germline V and J ends were trimmed by 3 bases and 2 bases, with 14 bases remaining between them. CDR3 region: CSARGGNNPYEQYF. The CDR3 bases are TGCAGTGCTAGGGGCGGGAACAACCCCTACGAGCAGTACTTC.

The chain is built from TRBV7-9 and TRBJ1-1; TRBD1 matches at 11 bases. This CDR3 has 17 residues. From germline, CDR1 is SEHNR and CDR2 FQNEAQ (reference sequence). V was pared by 5 bases and J by 2 bases, with 10 bases of the junction left unmatched. The DNA for the CDR3 is TGTGCCAGCAGCCACGGGACAGGGGGGTTGGGTAACACTGAAGCTTTCTTT. Amino acids: CASSHGTGGLGNTEAFF.

The chain recombines TRBV7-2 with TRBJ1-5, with TRBD1 identical over 7 bases. The CDR3 loop spans 15 amino acids. Trimming removed 1 base from V and 4 bases from J; junction bases left unmatched: 4. Germline values: CDR1 SGHTA, CDR2 FQGNSA. The CDR3 region has the DNA TGTGCCAGCAGCTTAGAACAGGGGCTGAATCAGCCCCAGCATTTT. Protein product: CASSLEQGLNQPQHF.

The chain uses TRBV3-1 and TRBJ2-1; D is undetermined. V was clipped by 1 base and J by 9 bases, with 13 bases between them. Germline V lookup: CDR1 LGHDT, CDR2 YNNKEL (reference sequence). The CDR3 loop spans 14 amino acids. Here the CDR3 DNA reads TGTGCCAGCAGCCAAGTCCCCCTCGCGGCTGAGCAGTTCTTC. Its translation: CASSQVPLAAEQFF.

This clonotype came up many times. Here the CDR3 reads CASSGQRESPNEQFF. CDR3 nucleotide sequence: TGTGCCAGCAGCGGTCAGCGGGAGTCCCCCAATGAGCAGTTCTTC. The V call is TRBV7-6, the J call TRBJ2-1; 8 nucleotides match TRBD2. The J segment lost 6 bases and the V segment lost 5 bases, leaving 9 bases of the junction unmatched. Germline CDR1 is SGHVS and CDR2 is FNYEAQ. The CDR3 covers 15 residues.

The rearrangement uses TRBV7-9 and TRBJ2-3; D is perhaps TRBD2 (5 bases). This CDR3 region has 11 residues. Germline V gene lookup returns CDR1 SEHNR and CDR2 FQNEAQ (reference sequence). Deletions cut 11 bases from V and 5 bases from J, with 11 bases between. CDR3 nucleotides: TGTGCCGGTACTGCGGGAGATACGCAGTATTTT. This translates into CAGTAGDTQYF.

There are a few counts of this clonotype. This rearrangement joins TRBV6-5 to TRBJ2-7, with D perhaps TRBD1 or TRBD2 (5 bases each). The CDR3 is 15 residues long. V lost 4 bases to trimming and J lost 2 bases, with 15 bases between them. Per germline, CDR1 MNHEY and CDR2 SVGAGI. CDR3 amino acids: CASSSGRGRTYEQYF. Here the CDR3 DNA reads TGTGCCAGCAGTTCGGGAAGGGGCAGGACCTACGAGCAGTACTTC.

This clonotype was picked up a small number of times. V is TRBV2 and J is TRBJ2-3; D is possibly TRBD1 or TRBD2 (6 bases each). This CDR3 is built from 14 residues. Germline CDR1 SNHLY, CDR2 FYNNEI. The V gene lost 2 bases and the J gene lost 5 bases, with 11 bases spanning the gap. In nucleotides, the CDR3 is TGTGCCAGCAGTGAATGGGGGGCTGAAGATACGCAGTATTTT. This gives the protein CASSEWGAEDTQYF.

CDR3 bases: TGTGCCAGCAGCTTAGTTGGCGGGAGAGGTGGCACCGGGGAGCTGTTTTTT. Its protein is CASSLVGGRGGTGELFF. J is TRBJ2-2 and V is TRBV7-9; 7 bases are a match to TRBD2. CDR3 length equals 17 residues. Trimming removed 1 base from V and 4 bases from J; junction bases left unmatched: 9. Per the germline V gene, CDR1 is SEHNR and CDR2 is FQNEAQ (reference sequence).

The table lists this clonotype with a few counts. The V gene is TRBV7-9, the J gene TRBJ2-3; TRBD2 matches 9 bases. Germline CDR1 SEHNR, CDR2 FQNEAQ (reference sequence). This CDR3 contains 16 residues. V was clipped by 5 bases and J by 3 bases; unmatched bases: 9. The CDR3 DNA reads as TGTGCCAGCAGCCCAACGACTAGCGGCCTAACAGATACGCAGTATTTT. It codes for CASSPTTSGLTDTQYF.

This clonotype was detected many times. This rearrangement joins TRBV20-1 to TRBJ2-1; D gene ambiguous. The CDR3 totals 14 residues. The V gene lost 0 bases and the J gene lost 6 bases, with 12 bases spanning the gap. The V gene's germline CDR1 is DFQATT and CDR2 SNEGSKA (reference sequence). The CDR3 loop reads CSARDIEPTNEQFF. The CDR3, as DNA: TGCAGTGCTAGAGATATCGAGCCTACCAATGAGCAGTTCTTC.

This clonotype was seen repeatedly, ten times or more. The chain couples TRBV6-1 to TRBJ2-2; D perhaps matches TRBD1 (5 bases). Germline CDR1 is MNHNS and CDR2 is SASEGT. Trimming pared 6 bases from V and 3 bases from J, leaving 14 bases between. This CDR3 has 15 amino acids. CDR3 loop: CASRPDLGDTGELFF. The CDR3 DNA sequence: TGTGCCAGCAGACCCGACTTAGGGGACACCGGGGAGCTGTTTTTT.